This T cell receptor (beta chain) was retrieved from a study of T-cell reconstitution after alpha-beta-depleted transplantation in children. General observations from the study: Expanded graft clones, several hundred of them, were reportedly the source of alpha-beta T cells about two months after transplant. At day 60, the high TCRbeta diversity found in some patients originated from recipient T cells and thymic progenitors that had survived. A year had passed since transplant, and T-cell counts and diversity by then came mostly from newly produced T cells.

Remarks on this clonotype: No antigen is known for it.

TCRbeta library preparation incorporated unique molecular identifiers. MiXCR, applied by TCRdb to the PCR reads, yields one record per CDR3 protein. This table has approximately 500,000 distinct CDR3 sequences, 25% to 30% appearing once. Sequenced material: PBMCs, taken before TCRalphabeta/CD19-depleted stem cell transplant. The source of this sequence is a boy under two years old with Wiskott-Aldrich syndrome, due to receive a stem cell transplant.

Here the CDR3 reads CASSLVWDTEAFF. In nucleotides, the CDR3 is TGCGCCAGCAGCTTGGTCTGGGATACTGAAGCTTTCTTT. This chain connects TRBV5-1 to TRBJ1-1; D remains ambiguous. V was shortened by 0 bases and J by 5 bases, with 8 bases between the two germline ends. CDR1 is SGHRS, CDR2 YFSETQ, per germline. The length of the CDR3 is 13 residues.